A selection of T cell receptor beta chains follows, all from one sample in a study of T cell responses to AZD1222 COVID-19 vaccine. The data were produced by immunoSEQ multiplex PCR, yet TCRdb's version contains in-frame clones alone and is incomplete. The repertoire consists of 150,000 to 200,000 clones, with about 90% occurring once and the leading ten covering 1% to 1.5%. The sequencing used peripheral blood, collected 28 days after the second AZD1222 dose. These receptors were taken from an adult who received the AZD1222 COVID-19 vaccine. Each CDR3 is given with its conserved first and last residue. The order of the fields is clone size, J gene, D gene, V gene, CDR3 protein, CDR3 DNA. The D gene is left open where the match is weak. Not every row has a clone size; where given, it reads once, few, many or a size class.

- TRBJ2-7 - TRBV7-3 CASSLTPSDSSYEQYF TGTGCCAGCAGCTTAACCCCCTCGGACAGCTCCTACGAGCAGTACTTC
- TRBJ2-5 - TRBV30 CAWSGPTGTIQETQYF TGTGCCTGGAGTGGGCCGACAGGGACTATCCAAGAGACCCAGTACTTC
- TRBJ1-2 - TRBV7-6 CASSPGNYGYTF TGTGCCAGCAGCCCTGGGAACTATGGCTACACCTTC
- TRBJ2-1 TRBD1 TRBV7-2 CASSFRWTGSYNEQFF TGTGCCAGCAGCTTCCGTTGGACAGGCTCCTACAATGAGCAGTTCTTC
- TRBJ1-6 - TRBV4-2 CASSQVYGTAGSPLHF TGTGCCAGCAGCCAAGTTTATGGGACGGCGGGTTCACCCCTCCACTTT
once TRBJ2-7 - TRBV6-5 CAVLTYEQYF TGTGCCGTCCTTACCTACGAGCAGTACTTC
- TRBJ2-5 - TRBV6-5 CASSYSAAGGETQYF TGTGCCAGCAGTTACTCAGCCGCGGGCGGGGAGACCCAGTACTTC
- TRBJ2-3 TRBD1 TRBV6-6 CASSHTGTGASTDTQYF TGTGCCAGCAGTCACACCGGGACAGGGGCTAGCACAGATACGCAGTATTTT
- TRBJ1-2 - TRBV19 CASSTTRDGYTF TGTGCCAGTTCCACTACAAGGGATGGCTACACCTTC
- TRBJ1-1 - TRBV7-2 CASSSGVNTEAFF TGTGCCAGCAGCTCAGGGGTGAACACTGAAGCTTTCTTT
- TRBJ2-5 - TRBV11-2 CASSLGSGYQETQYF TGTGCCAGCAGCTTAGGGAGCGGTTACCAAGAGACCCAGTACTTC